The clone carrying this T cell receptor (beta chain) was detected only a few times. Its antigen is still unknown. V shed 5 bases and J shed 6 bases, with 10 bases lying between them. The CDR3 spans 12 residues. The table came from immunoSEQ multiplex PCR; TCRdb's copy has only in-frame clones and leaves some out. The table lists about 83,000 clones, 75% to 95% of them singletons. This entry belongs to a study of T cell responses to AZD1222 COVID-19 vaccine. General observations from the study: Only five or six people who got AZD1222 tested seropositive at baseline. Spike-specific TCR repertoires showed rising breadth and depth after two AZD1222 doses. In the spike-specific TCR repertoire, nearly half reportedly target unmutated variant regions. Most donors were white British, females outnumbered males, and clonal diversity was possibly underestimated.

The TCR sequence derives from an adult in good health. This sequence joins TRBV12-3 or TRBV12-4 and TRBJ1-1, with TRBD1 as a possible D gene (6 bases). The sample in question was peripheral blood, obtained on day 0 of MenACWY control vaccination. Written as DNA, the CDR3 is TGTGCCAGCAGTAACGGGGGCCCTGAAGCTTTCTTT. As protein: CASSNGGPEAFF.